This TCR beta chain was identified during a study of cytomegalovirus exposure and HLA in healthy donors. Whole-study context: Among some 400 genotyped donors, 80% to 90% fell in the Caucasian-associated ancestry cluster.

A multiplex PCR was run with 60 Vbeta primers and 13 Jbeta primers. This table comes from immunoSEQ multiplex PCR, and its TCRdb copy is limited to in-frame clones, with some not included. Altogether 150,000 to 250,000 clones are present, approximately 83% being singletons, with the ten largest covering roughly 0.097%. With regard to this clone: As yet, its antigen is unknown.

Study-wide results and limits: Certain indistinguishable V segments, among them TRBV6-2 and TRBV6-3, were excluded. Highest at DRB1 and lowest at HLA-C, TCR association rates differed among HLA loci in a later analysis.

Trimming removed 3 bases from V and 5 bases from J, with 14 bases in between. The CDR3 is made up of 15 amino acids. Looked up from germline, CDR1 is LGHNA and CDR2 is YSLEER. Sequencing input: PBMCs. The rearrangement joins TRBV4-3 to TRBJ2-1, with D possibly being TRBD2 (5 bases). The source is a boy aged 2 to 9 in good health and CMV-seronegative. The CDR3: CASSHGLAIDNEQFF. The CDR3 bases are TGCGCCAGCAGCCATGGGTTAGCGATCGACAATGAGCAGTTCTTC.